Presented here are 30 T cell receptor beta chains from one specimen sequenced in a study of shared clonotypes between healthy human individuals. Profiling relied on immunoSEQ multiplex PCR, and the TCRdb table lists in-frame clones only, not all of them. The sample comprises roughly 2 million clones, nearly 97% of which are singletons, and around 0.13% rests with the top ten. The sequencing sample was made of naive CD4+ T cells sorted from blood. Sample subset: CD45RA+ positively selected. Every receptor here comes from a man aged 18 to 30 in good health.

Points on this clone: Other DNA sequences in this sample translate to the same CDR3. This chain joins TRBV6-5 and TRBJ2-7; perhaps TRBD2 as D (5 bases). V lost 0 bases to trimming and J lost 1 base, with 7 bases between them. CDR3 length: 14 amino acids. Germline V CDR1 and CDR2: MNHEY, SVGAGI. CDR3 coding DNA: TGTGCCAGCAGTTACTCGAGAGGGTCCTACGAGCAGTACTTC. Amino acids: CASSYSRGSYEQYF.

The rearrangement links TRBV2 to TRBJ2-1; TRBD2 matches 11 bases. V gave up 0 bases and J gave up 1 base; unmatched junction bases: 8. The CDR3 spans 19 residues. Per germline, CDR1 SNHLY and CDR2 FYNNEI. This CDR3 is CASSEAAGTSGLSYNEQFF. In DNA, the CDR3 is TGTGCCAGCAGTGAAGCCGCGGGGACTAGCGGCCTTTCCTACAATGAGCAGTTCTTC.

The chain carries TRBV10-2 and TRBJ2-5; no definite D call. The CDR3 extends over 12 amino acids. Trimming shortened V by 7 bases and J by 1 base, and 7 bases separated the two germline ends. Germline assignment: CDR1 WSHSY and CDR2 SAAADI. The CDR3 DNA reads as TGCGCCAGCAAGGCTACCCAAGAGACCCAGTACTTC. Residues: CASKATQETQYF.

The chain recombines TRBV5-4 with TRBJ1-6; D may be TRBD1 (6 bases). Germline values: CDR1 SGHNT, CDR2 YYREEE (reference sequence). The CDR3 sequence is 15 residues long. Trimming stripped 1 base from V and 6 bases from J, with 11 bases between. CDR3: CASSLTDSINSPLHF. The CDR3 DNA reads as TGTGCCAGCAGCTTGACGGACAGTATTAATTCACCCCTCCACTTT.

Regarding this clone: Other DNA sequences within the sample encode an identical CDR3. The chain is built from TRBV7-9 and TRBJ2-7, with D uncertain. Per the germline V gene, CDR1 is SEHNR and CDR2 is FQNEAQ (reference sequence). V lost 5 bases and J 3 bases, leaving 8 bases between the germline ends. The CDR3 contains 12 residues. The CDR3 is CASSPNSYEQYF. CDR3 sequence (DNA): TGTGCCAGCAGCCCCAACAGCTACGAGCAGTACTTC.

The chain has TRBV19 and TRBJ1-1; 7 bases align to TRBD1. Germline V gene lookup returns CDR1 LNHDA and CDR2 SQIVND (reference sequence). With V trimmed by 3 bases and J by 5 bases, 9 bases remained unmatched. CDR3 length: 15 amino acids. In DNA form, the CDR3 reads TGTGCCAGTAGTATGGAGAGGGGGCAGGGGACTGAAGCTTTCTTT. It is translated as CASSMERGQGTEAFF.

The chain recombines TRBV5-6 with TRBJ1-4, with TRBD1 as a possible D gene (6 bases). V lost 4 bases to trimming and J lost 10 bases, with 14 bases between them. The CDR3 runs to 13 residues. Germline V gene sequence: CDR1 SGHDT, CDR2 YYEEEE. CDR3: CASSPRQEGKLFF. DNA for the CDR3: TGTGCCAGCAGCCCAAGACAGGAAGGAAAACTGTTTTTT.

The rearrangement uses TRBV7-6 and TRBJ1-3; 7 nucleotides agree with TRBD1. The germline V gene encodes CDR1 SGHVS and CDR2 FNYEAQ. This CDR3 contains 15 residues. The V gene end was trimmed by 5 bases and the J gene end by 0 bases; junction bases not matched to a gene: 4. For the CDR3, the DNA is TGTGCCAGCAGCCCCCGGGACAGCTCTGGAAACACCATATATTTT. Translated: CASSPRDSSGNTIYF.

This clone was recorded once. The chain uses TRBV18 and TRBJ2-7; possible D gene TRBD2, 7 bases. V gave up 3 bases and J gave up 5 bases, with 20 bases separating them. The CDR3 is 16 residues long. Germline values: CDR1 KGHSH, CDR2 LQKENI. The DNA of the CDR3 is TGTGCCAGCTCACCGTATGATGGGGGGGCTCAGAACGAGCAGTACTTC. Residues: CASSPYDGGAQNEQYF. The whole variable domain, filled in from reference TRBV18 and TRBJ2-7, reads NAGVMQNPRHLVRRRGQEARLRCSPMKGHSHVYWYRQLPEEGLKFMVYLQKENIIDESGMPKERFSAEFPKEGPSILRIQQVVRGDSAAYFCASSPYDGGAQNEQYFGPGTRLTVT.

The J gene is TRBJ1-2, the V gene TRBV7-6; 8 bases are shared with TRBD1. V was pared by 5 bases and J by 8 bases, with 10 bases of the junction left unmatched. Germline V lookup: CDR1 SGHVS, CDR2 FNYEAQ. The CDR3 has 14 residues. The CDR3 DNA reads TGTGCCAGCAGCCCCGCCCAGGGGGCGAGGGGCTACACCTTC. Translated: CASSPAQGARGYTF.

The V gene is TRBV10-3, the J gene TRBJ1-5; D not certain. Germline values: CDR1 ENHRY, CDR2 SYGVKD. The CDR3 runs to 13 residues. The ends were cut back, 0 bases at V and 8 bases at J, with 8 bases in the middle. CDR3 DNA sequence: TGTGCCATCAGTGAGTCTATACTGGAGCCCCAGCATTTT. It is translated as CAISESILEPQHF.

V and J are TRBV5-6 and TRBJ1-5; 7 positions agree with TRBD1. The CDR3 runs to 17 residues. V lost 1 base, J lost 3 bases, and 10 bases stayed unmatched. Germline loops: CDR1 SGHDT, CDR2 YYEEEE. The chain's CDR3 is CASSLSPGQTFNQPQHF. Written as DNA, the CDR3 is TGTGCCAGCAGCTTGTCTCCGGGACAGACTTTCAATCAGCCCCAGCATTTT.

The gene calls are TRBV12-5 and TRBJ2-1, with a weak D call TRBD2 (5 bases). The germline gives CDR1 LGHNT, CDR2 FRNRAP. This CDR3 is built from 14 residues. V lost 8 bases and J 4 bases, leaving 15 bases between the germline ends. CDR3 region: CASTGSEEYNEQFF. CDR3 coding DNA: TGTGCTAGTACTGGTAGCGAGGAGTACAATGAGCAGTTCTTC. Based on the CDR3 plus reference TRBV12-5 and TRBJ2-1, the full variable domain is DARVTQTPRHKVTEMGQEVTMRCQPILGHNTVFWYRQTMMQGLELLAYFRNRAPLDDSGMPKDRFSAEMPDATLATLKIQPSEPRDSAVYFCASTGSEEYNEQFFGPGTRLTVL.

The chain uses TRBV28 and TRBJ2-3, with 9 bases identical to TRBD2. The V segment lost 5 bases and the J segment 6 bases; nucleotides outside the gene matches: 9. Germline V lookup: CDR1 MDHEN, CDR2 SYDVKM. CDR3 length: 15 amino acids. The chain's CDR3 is CASSRTSAGGDTQYF. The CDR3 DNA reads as TGTGCCAGCAGTCGGACTAGCGCCGGTGGGGATACGCAGTATTTT.

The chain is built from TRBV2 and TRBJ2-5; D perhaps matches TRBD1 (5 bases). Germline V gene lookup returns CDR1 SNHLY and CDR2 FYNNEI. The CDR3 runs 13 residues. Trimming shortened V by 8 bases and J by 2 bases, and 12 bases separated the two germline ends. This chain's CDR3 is CASGEQVQETQYF. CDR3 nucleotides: TGTGCCAGCGGGGAACAGGTACAAGAGACCCAGTACTTC.

The CDR3 loop is CASSVTGSKTPQYF. The CDR3 DNA is TGTGCCAGCAGCGTCACCGGGTCCAAAACCCCGCAGTACTTC. The chain links TRBV9 to TRBJ2-7; no reliable D call. CDR3 length: 14 amino acids. From germline, CDR1 is SGDLS and CDR2 YYNGEE. The V gene lost 2 bases and the J gene lost 9 bases, with 18 bases spanning the gap.

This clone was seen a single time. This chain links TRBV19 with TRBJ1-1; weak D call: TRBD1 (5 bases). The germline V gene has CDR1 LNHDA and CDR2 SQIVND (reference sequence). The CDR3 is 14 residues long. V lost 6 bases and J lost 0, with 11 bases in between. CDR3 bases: TGTGCCAGTAGACCTTCGACAGTGAACACTGAAGCTTTCTTT. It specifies CASRPSTVNTEAFF.

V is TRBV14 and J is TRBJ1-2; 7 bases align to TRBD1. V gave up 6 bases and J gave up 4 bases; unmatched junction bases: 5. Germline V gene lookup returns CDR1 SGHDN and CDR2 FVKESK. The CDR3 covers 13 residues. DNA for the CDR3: TGTGCCAGCAGTCTACAGGGGAGCTATGGCTACACCTTC. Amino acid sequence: CASSLQGSYGYTF.

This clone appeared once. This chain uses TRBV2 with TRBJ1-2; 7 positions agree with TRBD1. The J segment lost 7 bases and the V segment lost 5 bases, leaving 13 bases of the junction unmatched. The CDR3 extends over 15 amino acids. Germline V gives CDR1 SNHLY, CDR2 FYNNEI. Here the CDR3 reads CASSPQGQITAGYTF. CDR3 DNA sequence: TGTGCCAGCAGTCCACAGGGGCAAATAACGGCTGGCTACACCTTC.

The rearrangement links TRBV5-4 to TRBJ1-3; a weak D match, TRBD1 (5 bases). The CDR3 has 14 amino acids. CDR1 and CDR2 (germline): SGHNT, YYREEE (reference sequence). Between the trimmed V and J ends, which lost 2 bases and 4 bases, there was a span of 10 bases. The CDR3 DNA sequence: TGTGCCAGCAGCTTCGCAGGGTCCGGAAACACCATATATTTT. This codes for CASSFAGSGNTIYF. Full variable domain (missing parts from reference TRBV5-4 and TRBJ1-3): ETGVTQSPTHLIKTRGQQVTLRCSSQSGHNTVSWYQQALGQGPQFIFQYYREEENGRGNFPPRFSGLQFPNYSSELNVNALELDDSALYLCASSFAGSGNTIYFGEGSWLTVV.

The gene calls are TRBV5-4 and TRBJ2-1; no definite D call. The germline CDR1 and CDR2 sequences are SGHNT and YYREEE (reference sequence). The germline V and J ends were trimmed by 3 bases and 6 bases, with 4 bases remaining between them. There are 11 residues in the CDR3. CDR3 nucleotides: TGTGCCAGCAGCTCTTTCAATGAGCAGTTCTTC. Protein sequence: CASSSFNEQFF.

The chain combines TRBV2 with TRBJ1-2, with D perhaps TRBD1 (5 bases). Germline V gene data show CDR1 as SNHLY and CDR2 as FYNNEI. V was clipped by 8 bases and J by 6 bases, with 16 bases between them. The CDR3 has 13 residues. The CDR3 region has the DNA TGTGCCAGCTTGATGGTGAGAGGGGATGGCTACACCTTC. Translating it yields CASLMVRGDGYTF.

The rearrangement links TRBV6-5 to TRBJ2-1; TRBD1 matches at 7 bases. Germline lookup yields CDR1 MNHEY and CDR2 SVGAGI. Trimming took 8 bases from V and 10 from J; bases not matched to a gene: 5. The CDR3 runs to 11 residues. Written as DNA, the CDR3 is TGTGCCAGCGAGGGGGCCGGCGAGCAGTTCTTC. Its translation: CASEGAGEQFF.

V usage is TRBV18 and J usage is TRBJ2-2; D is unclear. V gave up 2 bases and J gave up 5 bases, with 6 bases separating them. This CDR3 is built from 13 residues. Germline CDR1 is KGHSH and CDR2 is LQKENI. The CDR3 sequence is CASSPFSTGELFF. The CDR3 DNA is TGTGCCAGCTCACCATTCAGTACCGGGGAGCTGTTTTTT.

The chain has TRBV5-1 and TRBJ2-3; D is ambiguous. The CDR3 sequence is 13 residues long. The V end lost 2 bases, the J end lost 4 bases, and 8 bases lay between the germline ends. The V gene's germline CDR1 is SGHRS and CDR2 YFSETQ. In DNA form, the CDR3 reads TGCGCCAGCAGCTTTGGGTACCCAGATACGCAGTATTTT. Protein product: CASSFGYPDTQYF.

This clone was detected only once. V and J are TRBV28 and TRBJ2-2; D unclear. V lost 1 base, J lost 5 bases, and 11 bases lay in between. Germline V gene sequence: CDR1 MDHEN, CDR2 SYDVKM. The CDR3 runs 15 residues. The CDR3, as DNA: TGTGCCAGCAGTTTATCGGGCGCCGGGACCGGGGAGCTGTTTTTT. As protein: CASSLSGAGTGELFF. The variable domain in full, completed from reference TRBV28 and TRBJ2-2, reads DVKVTQSSRYLVKRTGEKVFLECVQDMDHENMFWYRQDPGLGLRLIYFSYDVKMKEKGDIPEGYSVSREKKERFSLILESASTNQTSMYLCASSLSGAGTGELFFGEGSRLTVL.

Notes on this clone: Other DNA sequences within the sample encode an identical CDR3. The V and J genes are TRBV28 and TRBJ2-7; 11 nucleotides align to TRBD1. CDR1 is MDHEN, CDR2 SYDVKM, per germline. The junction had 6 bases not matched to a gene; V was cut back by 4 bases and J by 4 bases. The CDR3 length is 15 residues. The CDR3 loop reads CASSSPGQGGYEQYF. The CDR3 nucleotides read TGTGCCAGCAGTTCTCCGGGACAGGGGGGGTACGAGCAGTACTTC.

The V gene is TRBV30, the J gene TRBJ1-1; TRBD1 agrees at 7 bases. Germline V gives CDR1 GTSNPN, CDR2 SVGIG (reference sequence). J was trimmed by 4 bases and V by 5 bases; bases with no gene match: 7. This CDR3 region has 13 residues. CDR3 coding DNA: TGTGCCTGGGACAGGGACAGCAGCACTGAAGCTTTCTTT. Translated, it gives CAWDRDSSTEAFF.

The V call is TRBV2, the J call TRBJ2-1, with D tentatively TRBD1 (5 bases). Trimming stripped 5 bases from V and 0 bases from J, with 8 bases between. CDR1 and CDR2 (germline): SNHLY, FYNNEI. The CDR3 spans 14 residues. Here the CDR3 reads CASSPDSSYNEQFF. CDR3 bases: TGTGCCAGCAGTCCCGACAGCTCCTACAATGAGCAGTTCTTC.

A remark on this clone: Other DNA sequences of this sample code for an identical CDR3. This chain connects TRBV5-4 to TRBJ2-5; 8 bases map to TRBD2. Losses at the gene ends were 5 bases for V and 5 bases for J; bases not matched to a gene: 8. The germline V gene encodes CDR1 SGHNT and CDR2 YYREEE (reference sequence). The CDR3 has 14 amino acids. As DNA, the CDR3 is TGTGCCAGCAGTGCTGGACTAGCACTGGAGACCCAGTACTTC. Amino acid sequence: CASSAGLALETQYF.